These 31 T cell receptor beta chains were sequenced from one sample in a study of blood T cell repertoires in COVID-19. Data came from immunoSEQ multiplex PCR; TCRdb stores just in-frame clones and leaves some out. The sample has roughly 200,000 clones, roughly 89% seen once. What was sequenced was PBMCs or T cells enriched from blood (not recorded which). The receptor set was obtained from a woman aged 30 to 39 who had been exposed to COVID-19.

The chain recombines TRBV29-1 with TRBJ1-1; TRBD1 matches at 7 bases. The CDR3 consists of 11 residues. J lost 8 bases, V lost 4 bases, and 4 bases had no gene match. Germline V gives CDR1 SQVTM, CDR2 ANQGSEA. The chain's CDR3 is CSVARGQEAFF. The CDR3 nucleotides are TGCAGCGTTGCGCGGGGACAGGAAGCTTTCTTT.

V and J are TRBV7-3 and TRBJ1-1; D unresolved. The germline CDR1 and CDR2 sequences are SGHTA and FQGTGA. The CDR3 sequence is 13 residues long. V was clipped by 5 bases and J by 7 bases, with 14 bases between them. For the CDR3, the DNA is TGTGCCAGCAGCCCGAGCGGGATTGGTGAAGCTTTCTTT. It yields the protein CASSPSGIGEAFF.

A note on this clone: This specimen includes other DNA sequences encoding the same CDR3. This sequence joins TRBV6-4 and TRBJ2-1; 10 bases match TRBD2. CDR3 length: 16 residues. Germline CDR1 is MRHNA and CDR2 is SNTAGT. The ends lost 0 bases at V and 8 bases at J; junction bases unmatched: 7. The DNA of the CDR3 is TGTGCCAGCAGTGACTCGAGCGGGGGGGCCTCGGATGAGCAGTTCTTC. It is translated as CASSDSSGGASDEQFF.

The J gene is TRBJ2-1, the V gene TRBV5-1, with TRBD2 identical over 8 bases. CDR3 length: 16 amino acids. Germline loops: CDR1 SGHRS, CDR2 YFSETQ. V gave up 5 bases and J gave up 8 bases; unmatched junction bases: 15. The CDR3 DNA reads TGCGCCAGCAGTCCCCCCTCCGGGACTAGGTCCCATGAGCAGTTCTTC. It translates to CASSPPSGTRSHEQFF.

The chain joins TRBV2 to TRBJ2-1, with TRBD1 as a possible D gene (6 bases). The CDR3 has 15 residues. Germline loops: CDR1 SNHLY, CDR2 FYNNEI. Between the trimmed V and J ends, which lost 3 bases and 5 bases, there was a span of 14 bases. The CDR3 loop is CASSDWDTQNNEQFF. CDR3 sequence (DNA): TGTGCCAGCAGTGATTGGGACACCCAAAACAATGAGCAGTTCTTC.

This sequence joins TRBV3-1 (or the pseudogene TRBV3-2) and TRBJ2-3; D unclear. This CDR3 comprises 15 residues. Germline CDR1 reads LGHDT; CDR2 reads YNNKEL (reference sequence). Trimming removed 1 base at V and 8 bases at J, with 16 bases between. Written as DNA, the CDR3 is TGTGCCAGCAGCCAAGTCTCGTTTAGCCCCGGTACGCAGTATTTT. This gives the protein CASSQVSFSPGTQYF.

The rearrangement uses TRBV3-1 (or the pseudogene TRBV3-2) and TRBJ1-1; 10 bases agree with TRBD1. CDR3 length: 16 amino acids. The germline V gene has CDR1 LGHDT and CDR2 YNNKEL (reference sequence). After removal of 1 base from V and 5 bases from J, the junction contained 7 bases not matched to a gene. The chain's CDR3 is CASSQVMGQGRTEAFF. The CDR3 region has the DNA TGTGCCAGCAGCCAAGTGATGGGACAGGGGAGAACTGAAGCTTTCTTT.

CDR3 nucleotide sequence: TGCGCCAGCAGCCAAGCTATTAGCGGGGGGGTTGATACGCAGTATTTT. Protein product: CASSQAISGGVDTQYF. The rearrangement uses TRBV4-3 and TRBJ2-3; TRBD2 matches 11 bases. CDR3 length: 16 residues. CDR1 and CDR2 from the germline V gene are LGHNA and YSLEER. The ends lost 1 base at V and 6 bases at J; junction bases unmatched: 6.

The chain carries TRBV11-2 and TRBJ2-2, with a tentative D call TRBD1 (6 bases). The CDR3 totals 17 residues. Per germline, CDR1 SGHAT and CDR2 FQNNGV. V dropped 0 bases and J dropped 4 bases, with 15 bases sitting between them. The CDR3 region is CASSLELGTRATGELFF. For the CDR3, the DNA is TGTGCCAGCAGCTTAGAGTTAGGGACAAGGGCCACCGGGGAGCTGTTTTTT. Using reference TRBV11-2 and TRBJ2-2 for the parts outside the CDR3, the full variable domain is EAGVAQSPRYKIIEKRQSVAFWCNPISGHATLYWYQQILGQGPKLLIQFQNNGVVDDSQLPKDRFSAERLKGVDSTLKIQPAKLEDSAVYLCASSLELGTRATGELFFGEGSRLTVL.

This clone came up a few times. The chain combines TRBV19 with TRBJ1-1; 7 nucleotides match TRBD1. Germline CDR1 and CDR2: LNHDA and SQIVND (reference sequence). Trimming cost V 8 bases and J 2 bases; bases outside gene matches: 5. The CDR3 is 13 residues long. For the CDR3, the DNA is TGTGCCAGTTATAACAGGGGAAACACTGAAGCTTTCTTT. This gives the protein CASYNRGNTEAFF.

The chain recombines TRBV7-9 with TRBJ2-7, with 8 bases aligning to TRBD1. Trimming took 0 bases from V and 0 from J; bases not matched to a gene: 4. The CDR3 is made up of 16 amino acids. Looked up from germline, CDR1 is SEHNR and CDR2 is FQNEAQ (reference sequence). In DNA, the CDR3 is TGTGCCAGCAGCTTAGCGGGACAGGTGAGCTCCTACGAGCAGTACTTC. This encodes CASSLAGQVSSYEQYF.

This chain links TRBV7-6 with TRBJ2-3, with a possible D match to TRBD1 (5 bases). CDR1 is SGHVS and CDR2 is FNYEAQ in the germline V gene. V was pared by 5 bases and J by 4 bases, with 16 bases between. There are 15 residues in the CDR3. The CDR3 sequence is CASSPRGPGADTQYF. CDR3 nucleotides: TGTGCCAGCAGCCCTAGGGGTCCAGGAGCAGATACGCAGTATTTT.

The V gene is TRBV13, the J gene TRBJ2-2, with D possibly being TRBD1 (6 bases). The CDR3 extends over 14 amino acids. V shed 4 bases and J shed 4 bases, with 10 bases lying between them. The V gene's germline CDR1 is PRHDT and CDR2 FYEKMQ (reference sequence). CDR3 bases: TGTGCCAGCAGCTCAGACAGGCTCACCGGGGAGCTGTTTTTT. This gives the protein CASSSDRLTGELFF.

CDR3: CATSSADRVYGYTF. The DNA for the CDR3 is TGTGCCACCAGCAGCGCCGACAGGGTCTATGGCTACACCTTC. The V call is TRBV15, the J call TRBJ1-2, with TRBD1 matching over 7 bases. Trimming at V came to 3 bases and at J to 4 bases, leaving 5 bases not matched to a gene. Germline CDR1 reads LNHNV; CDR2 reads YYDKDF (reference sequence). The CDR3 sequence is 14 residues long.

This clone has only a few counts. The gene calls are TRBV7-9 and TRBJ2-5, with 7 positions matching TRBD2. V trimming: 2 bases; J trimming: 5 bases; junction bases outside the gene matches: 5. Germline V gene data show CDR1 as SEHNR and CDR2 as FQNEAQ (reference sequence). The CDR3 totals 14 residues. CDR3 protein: CASSLIGGGETQYF. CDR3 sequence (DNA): TGTGCCAGCAGCTTAATTGGGGGAGGGGAGACCCAGTACTTC.

DNA of the CDR3: TGTGCCAGCAGTCCCGACAGGGTTTGGGATAGCAATCAGCCCCAGCATTTT. The encoded protein is CASSPDRVWDSNQPQHF. The rearrangement links TRBV6-6 to TRBJ1-5; the match to TRBD1 covers 7 bases. Germline V gene data show CDR1 as MNHNY and CDR2 as SVGAGI (reference sequence). The CDR3 is 17 amino acids. The J segment lost 0 bases and the V segment lost 5 bases, leaving 10 bases of the junction unmatched.

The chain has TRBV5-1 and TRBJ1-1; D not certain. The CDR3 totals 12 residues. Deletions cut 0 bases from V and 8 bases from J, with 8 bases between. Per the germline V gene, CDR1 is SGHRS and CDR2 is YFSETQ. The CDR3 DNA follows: TGCGCCAGCAGCTTGGAGACAACAGAAGCTTTCTTT. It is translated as CASSLETTEAFF.

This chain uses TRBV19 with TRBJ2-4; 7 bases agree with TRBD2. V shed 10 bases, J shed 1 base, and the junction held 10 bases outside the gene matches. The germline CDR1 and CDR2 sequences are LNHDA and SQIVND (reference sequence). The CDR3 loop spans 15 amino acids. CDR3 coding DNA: TGTGCCACCCGGGAGGATTTAGACGCCAAAAACATTCAGTACTTC. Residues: CATREDLDAKNIQYF.

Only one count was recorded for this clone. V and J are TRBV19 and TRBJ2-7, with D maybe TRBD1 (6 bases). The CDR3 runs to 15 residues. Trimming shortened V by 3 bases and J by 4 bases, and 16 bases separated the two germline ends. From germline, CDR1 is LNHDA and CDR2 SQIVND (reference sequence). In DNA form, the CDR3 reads TGTGCCAGTAGTATCTTCCATGGACAGATTTACGAGCAGTACTTC. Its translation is CASSIFHGQIYEQYF.

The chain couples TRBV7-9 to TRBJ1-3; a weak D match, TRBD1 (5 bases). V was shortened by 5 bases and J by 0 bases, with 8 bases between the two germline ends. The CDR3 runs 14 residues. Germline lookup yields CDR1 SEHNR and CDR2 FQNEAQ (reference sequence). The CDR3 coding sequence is TGTGCCAGCAGCCACAGGAACTCTGGAAACACCATATATTTT. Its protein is CASSHRNSGNTIYF.

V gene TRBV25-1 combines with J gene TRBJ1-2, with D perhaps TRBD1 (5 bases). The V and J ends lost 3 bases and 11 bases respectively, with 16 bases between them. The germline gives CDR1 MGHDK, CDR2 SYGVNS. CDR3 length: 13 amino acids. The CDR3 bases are TGTGCCAGCAGTGATTCCAGGGTCCCCGCGTACACCTTC. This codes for CASSDSRVPAYTF.

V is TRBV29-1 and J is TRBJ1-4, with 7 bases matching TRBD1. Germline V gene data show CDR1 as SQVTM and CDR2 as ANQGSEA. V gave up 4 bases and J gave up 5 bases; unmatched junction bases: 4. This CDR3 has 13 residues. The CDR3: CSVGGTANEKLFF. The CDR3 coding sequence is TGCAGCGTTGGCGGGACAGCAAATGAAAAACTGTTTTTT.

Written as DNA, the CDR3 is TGTGCCAGCAGTTCACAGGGTGGCACTGAAGCTTTCTTT. It codes for CASSSQGGTEAFF. This sequence joins TRBV2 and TRBJ1-1; the D gene is possibly TRBD1 (6 bases). Trimming shortened V by 5 bases and J by 4 bases, and 11 bases separated the two germline ends. CDR3 length: 13 residues. Germline assignment: CDR1 SNHLY and CDR2 FYNNEI.

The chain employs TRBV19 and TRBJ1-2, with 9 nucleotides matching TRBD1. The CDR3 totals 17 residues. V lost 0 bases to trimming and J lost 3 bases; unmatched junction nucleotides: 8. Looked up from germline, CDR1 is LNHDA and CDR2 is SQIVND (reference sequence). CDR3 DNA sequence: TGTGCCAGTAGTATAGAGGGTCGGAGACAGGGGGACTATGGCTACACCTTC. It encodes CASSIEGRRQGDYGYTF. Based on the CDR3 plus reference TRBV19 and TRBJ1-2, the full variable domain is DGGITQSPKYLFRKEGQNVTLSCEQNLNHDAMYWYRQDPGQGLRLIYYSQIVNDFQKGDIAEGYSVSREKKESFPLTVTSAQKNPTAFYLCASSIEGRRQGDYGYTFGSGTRLTVV.

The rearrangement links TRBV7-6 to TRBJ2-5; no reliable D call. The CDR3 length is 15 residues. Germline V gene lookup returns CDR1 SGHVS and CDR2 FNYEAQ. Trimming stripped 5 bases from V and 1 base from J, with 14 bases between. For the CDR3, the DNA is TGTGCCAGCAGCCCCAGGCCGGCCGCCCAAGAGACCCAGTACTTC. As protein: CASSPRPAAQETQYF.

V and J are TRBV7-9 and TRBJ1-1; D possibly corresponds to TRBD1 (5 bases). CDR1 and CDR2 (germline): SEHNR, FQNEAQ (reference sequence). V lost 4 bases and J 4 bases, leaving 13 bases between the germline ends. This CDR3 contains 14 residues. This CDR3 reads CASSSIGVSTEAFF. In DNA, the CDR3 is TGTGCCAGCAGCTCAATAGGGGTTAGCACTGAAGCTTTCTTT.

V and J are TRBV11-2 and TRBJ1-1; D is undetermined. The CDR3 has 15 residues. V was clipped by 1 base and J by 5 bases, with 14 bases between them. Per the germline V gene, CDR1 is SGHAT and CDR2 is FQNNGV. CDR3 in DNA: TGTGCCAGCAGCTTAGGACCTTTAGAGGGAACTGAAGCTTTCTTT. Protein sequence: CASSLGPLEGTEAFF.

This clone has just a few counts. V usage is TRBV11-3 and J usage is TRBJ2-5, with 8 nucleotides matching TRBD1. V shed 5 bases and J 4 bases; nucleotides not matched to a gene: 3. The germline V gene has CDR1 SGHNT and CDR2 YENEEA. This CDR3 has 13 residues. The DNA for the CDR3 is TGTGCCAGCAGCCCGACAGGGGTAGAGACCCAGTACTTC. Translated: CASSPTGVETQYF.

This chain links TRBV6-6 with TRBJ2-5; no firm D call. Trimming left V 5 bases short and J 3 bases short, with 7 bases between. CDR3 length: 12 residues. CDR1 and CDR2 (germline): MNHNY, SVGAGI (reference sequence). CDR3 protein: CASSVSKETQYF. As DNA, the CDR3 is TGTGCCAGCAGTGTTTCTAAAGAGACCCAGTACTTC.

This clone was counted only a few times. CDR3: CASSFAAQVGGYTF. The CDR3 DNA reads TGTGCCAGCAGCTTCGCCGCCCAGGTGGGTGGCTACACCTTC. The J gene is TRBJ1-2, the V gene TRBV5-6; D is uncertain. V lost 2 bases, J lost 7 bases, and 15 bases lay in between. Germline loops: CDR1 SGHDT, CDR2 YYEEEE. The CDR3 loop spans 14 amino acids. Full variable domain (missing parts from reference TRBV5-6 and TRBJ1-2): DAGVTQSPTHLIKTRGQQVTLRCSPKSGHDTVSWYQQALGQGPQFIFQYYEEEERQRGNFPDRFSGHQFPNYSSELNVNALLLGDSALYLCASSFAAQVGGYTFGSGTRLTVV.

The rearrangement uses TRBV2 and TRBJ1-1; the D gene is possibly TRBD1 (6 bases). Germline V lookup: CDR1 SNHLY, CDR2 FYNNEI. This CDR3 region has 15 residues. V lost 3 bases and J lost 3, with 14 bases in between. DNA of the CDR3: TGTGCCAGCAGTGACAGGGGTGGATCGGACACTGAAGCTTTCTTT. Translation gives CASSDRGGSDTEAFF.